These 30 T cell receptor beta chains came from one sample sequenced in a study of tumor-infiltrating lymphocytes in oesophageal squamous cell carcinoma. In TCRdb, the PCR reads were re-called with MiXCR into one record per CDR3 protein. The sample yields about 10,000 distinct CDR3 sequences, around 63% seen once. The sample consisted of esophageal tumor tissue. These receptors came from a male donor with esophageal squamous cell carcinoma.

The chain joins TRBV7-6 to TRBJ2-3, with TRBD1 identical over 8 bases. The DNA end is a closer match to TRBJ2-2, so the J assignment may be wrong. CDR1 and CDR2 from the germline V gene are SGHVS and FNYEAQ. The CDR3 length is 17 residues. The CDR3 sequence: CASSPGTGTGNTGELFF. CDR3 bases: TGTGCCAGCAGCCCGGGGACCGGGACAGGGAACACCGGGGAGCTGTTTTTT.

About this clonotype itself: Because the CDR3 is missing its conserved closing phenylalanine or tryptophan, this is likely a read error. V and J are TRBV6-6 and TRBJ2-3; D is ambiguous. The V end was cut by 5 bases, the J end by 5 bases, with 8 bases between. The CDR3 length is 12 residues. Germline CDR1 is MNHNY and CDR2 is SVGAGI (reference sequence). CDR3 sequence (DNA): TGTGCCAGCAGTGCGCGACAAGATACGCAGTATTCT. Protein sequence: CASSARQDTQYS.

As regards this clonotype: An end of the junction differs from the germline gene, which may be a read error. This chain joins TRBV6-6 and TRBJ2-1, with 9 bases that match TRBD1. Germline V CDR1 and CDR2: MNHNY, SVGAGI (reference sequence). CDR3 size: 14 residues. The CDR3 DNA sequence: TGTGCCAGCAGTGGACAGGGGAAGGCTTCACCCCTCCACTTC. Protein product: CASSGQGKASPLHF.

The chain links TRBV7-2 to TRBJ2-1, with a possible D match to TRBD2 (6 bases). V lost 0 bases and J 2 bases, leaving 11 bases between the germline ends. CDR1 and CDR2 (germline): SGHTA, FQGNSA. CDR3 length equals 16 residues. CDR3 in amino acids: CASSLANSGTYNEQFF. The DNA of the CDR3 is TGTGCCAGCAGCTTAGCGAATAGCGGAACCTACAATGAGCAGTTCTTC.

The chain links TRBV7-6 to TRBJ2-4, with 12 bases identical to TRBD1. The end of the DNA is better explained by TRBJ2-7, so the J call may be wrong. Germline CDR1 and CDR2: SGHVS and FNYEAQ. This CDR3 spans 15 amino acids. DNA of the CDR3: TGTGCCAGCAGCGCGGGACAGGGGGCATCCTACGAGCAGTACTTC. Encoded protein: CASSAGQGASYEQYF.

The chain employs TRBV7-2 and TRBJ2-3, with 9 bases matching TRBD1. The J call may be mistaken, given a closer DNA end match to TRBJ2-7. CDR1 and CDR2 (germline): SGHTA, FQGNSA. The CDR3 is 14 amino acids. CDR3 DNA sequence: TGTGCCAGCAGCCCCCGGGACAGGGTAAGGGAGCAGTACTTC. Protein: CASSPRDRVREQYF.

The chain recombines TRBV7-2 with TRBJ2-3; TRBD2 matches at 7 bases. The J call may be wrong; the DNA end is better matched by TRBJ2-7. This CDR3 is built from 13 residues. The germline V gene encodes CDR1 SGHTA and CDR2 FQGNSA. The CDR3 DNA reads TGTGCCAGCAGCTTAGCGGGAGGGCGAGAGCAGTACTTC. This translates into CASSLAGGREQYF.

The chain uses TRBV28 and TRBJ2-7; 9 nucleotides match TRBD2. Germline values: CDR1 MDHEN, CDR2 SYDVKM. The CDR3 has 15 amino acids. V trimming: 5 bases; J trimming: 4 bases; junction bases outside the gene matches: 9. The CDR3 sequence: CASSTIAGVGYEQYF. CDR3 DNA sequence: TGTGCCAGCAGTACTATAGCGGGAGTCGGATACGAGCAGTACTTC.

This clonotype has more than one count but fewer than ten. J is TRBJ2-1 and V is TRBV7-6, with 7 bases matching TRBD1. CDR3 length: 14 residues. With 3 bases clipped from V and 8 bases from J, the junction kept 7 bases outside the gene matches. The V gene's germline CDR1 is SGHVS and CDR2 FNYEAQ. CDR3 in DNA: TGTGCCAGCAGCTTTGAGGGACAGTCTGATGAGCAGTTCTTC. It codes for CASSFEGQSDEQFF. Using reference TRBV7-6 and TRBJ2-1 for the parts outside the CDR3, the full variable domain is GAGVSQSPRYKVTKRGQDVALRCDPISGHVSLYWYRQALGQGPEFLTYFNYEAQQDKSGLPNDRFSAERPEGSISTLTIQRTEQRDSAMYRCASSFEGQSDEQFFGPGTRLTVL.

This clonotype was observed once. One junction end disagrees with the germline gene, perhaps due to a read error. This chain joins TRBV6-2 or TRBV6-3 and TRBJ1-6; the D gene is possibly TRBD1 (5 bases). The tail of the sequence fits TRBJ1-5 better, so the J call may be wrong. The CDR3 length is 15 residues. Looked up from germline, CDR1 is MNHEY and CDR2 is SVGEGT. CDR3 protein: CTSSERKEGYQPQHF. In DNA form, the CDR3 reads TGTACCAGCAGTGAGCGTAAGGAGGGGTATCAGCCCCAGCATTTT.

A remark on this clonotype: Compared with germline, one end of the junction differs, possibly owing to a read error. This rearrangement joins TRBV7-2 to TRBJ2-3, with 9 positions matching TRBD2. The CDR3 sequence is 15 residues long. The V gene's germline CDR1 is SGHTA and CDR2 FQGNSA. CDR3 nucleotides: TGTGCCAGCAGCCTAGCGGGGATATCCACAGATACGCAGTATTTT. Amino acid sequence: CASSLAGISTDTQYF.

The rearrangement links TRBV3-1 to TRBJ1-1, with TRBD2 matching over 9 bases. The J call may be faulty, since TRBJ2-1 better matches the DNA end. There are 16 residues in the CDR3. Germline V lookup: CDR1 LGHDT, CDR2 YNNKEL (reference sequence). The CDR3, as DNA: TGTGCCAGCAGCCAAGATTTGTTAGCGGGAGCAACTGAGCAGTTCTTC. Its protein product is CASSQDLLAGATEQFF.

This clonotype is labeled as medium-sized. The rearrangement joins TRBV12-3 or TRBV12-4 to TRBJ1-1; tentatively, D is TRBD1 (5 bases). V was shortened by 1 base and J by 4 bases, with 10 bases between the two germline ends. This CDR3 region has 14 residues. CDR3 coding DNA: TGTGCCAGCAGTTTAGGGGGGGACGGCACTGAAGCTTTCTTT. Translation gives CASSLGGDGTEAFF.

CDR3 sequence reads: CASNRGTRGYTF. The CDR3 region has the DNA TGTGCCAGCAACAGGGGGACGCGCGGCTACACCTTC. The chain recombines TRBV28 with TRBJ2-5; TRBD1 agrees at 8 bases. The DNA end favors TRBJ1-2, so the J call may be wrong. Germline values: CDR1 MDHEN, CDR2 SYDVKM. The length of the CDR3 is 12 residues.

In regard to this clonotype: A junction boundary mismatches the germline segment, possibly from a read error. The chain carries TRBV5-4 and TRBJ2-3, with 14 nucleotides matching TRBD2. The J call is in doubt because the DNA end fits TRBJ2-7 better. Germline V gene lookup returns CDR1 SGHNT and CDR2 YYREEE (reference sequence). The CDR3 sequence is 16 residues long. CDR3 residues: CASSLGGTSGRNEQYF. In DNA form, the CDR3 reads TGCGCCAGCAGCTTGGGAGGGACTAGCGGGAGAAATGAGCAGTACTTC.

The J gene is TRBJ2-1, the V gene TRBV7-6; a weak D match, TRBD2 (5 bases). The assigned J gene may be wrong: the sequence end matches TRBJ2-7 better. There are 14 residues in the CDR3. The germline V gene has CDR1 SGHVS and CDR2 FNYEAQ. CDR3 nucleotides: TGTGCCAGCAGCTCGATGGACTTCTCGGGCGAGCAGTACTTC. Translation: CASSSMDFSGEQYF.

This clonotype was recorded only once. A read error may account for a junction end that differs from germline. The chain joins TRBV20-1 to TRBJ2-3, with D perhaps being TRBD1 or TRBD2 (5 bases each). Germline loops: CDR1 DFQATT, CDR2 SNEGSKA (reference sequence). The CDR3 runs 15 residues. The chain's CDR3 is CSAREGVGVYSPLHF. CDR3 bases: TGCAGTGCTAGAGAGGGAGTAGGGGTTTATTCACCCCTCCACTTC.

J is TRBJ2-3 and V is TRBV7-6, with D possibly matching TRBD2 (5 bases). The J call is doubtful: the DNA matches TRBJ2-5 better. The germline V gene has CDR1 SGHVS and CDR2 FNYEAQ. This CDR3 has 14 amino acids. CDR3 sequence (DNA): TGTGCCAGCAGCTTAGGTGTAGCGTCAGAGACCCAGTACTTC. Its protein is CASSLGVASETQYF.

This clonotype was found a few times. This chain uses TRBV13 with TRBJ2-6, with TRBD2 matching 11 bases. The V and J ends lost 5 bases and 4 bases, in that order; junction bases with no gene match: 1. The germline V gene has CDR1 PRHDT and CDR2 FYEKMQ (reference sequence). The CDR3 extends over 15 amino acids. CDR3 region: CASSTSGRGANVLTF. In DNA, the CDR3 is TGTGCCAGCAGCACTAGCGGGAGAGGGGCCAACGTCCTGACTTTC.

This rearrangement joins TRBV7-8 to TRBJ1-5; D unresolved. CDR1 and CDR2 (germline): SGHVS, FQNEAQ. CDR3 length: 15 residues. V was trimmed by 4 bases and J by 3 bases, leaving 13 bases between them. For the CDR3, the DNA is TGTGCCAGCAGCTCCGACCGACCCCCCAATCAGCCCCAGCATTTT. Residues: CASSSDRPPNQPQHF.

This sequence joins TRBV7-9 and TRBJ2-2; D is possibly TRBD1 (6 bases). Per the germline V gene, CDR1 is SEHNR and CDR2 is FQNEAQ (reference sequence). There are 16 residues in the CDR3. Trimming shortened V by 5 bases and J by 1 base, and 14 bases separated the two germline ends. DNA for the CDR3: TGTGCCAGCAGCATAACGGACAGAGAGAACACCGGGGAGCTGTTTTTT. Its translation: CASSITDRENTGELFF.

The CDR3 nucleotides are TGTGCCAGCAGTTTATGGTTAAGCGGGACCCAGTACTTC. Its translation is CASSLWLSGTQYF. The chain joins TRBV12-3 or TRBV12-4 to TRBJ2-7, with D perhaps TRBD2 (5 bases). The J call is uncertain, as TRBJ2-5 better fits the DNA end. The CDR3 has 13 amino acids.

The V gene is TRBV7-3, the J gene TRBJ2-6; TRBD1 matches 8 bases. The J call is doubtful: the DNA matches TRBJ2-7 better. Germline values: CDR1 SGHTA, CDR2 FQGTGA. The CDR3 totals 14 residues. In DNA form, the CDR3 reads TGTGCCAGCAGCATCGGACAGGGAACCTACGAGCAGTACTTC. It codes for CASSIGQGTYEQYF.

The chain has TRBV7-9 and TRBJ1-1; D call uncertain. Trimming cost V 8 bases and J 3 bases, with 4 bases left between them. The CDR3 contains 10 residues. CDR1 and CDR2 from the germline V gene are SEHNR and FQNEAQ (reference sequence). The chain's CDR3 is CASYDTEAFF. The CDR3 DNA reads TGTGCCAGCTACGACACTGAAGCTTTCTTT.

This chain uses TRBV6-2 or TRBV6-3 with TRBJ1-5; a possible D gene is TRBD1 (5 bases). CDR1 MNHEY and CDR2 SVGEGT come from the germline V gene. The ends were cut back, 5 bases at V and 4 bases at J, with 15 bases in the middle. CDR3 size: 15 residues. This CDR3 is CASSEWLGTNQPQHF. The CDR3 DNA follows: TGTGCCAGCAGTGAATGGTTAGGGACTAATCAGCCCCAGCATTTT.

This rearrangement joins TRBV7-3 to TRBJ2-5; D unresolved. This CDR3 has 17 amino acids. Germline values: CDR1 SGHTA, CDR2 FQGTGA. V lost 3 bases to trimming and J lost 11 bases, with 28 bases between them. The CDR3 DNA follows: TGTGCCAGCAGCTTGAGTGGGCACCGCTCCGCCTACAGCAAGCAGTACTTC. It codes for CASSLSGHRSAYSKQYF.

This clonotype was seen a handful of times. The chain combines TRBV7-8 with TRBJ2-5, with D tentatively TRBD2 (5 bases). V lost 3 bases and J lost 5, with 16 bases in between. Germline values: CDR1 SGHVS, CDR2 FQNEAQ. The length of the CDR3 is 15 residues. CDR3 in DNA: TGTGCCAGCAGCTTGTTTGAAGCGGTTCTCGAGACCCAGTACTTC. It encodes CASSLFEAVLETQYF.

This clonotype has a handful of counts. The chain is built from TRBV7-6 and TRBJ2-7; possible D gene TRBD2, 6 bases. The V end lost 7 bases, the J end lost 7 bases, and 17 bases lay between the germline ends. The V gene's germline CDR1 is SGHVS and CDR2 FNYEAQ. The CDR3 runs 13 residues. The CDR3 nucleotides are TGTGCCAGCACGAGCGGGTCCTACAATGAGCAGTACTTC. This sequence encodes CASTSGSYNEQYF.

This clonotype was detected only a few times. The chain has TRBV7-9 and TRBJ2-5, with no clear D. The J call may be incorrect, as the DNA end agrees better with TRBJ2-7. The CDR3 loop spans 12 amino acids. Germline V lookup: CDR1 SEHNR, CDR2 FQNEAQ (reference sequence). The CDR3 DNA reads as TGTGCCAGCAGCTTAGCGCCCTACGAGCAGTACTTC. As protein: CASSLAPYEQYF.

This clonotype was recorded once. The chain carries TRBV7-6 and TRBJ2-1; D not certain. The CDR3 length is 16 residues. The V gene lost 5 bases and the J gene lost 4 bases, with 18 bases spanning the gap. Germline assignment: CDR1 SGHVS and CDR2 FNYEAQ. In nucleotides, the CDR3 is TGTGCCAGCAGCCCAAAACAGAATAGCATTTACAATGAGCAGTTCTTC. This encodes CASSPKQNSIYNEQFF.